The 11 T cell receptor beta chains presented below share a single source sample, sequenced in a study of blood T cell repertoires in COVID-19. The protocol was immunoSEQ multiplex PCR, while the TCRdb copy is restricted to in-frame clones and leaves out a portion. Altogether 110,000 to 150,000 clones are present, approximately 89% being singletons, with the ten largest covering approximately 1.5%. Material: peripheral blood. The receptors stem from a woman aged 45-65 years with acute or convalescent COVID-19.

The chain uses TRBV4-1 and TRBJ1-6; TRBD1 agrees at 7 bases. The CDR3 runs to 15 residues. In germline, CDR1 is MGHRA, CDR2 YSYEKL. The ends lost 3 bases at V and 9 bases at J; junction bases unmatched: 8. This chain's CDR3 is CASSQVRDSRSPLHF. As DNA, the CDR3 is TGCGCCAGCAGCCAGGTGAGGGACAGTCGTTCACCCCTCCACTTT.

The rearrangement links TRBV6-1 to TRBJ2-1, with 9 positions matching TRBD1. The CDR3 runs 15 residues. From germline, CDR1 is MNHNS and CDR2 SASEGT. J lost 12 bases, V lost 0 bases, and 9 bases had no gene match. In DNA, the CDR3 is TGTGCCAGCAGTGAAGCGGGACAGGGATATTCTCGGCAGTTCTTC. Translating gives CASSEAGQGYSRQFF.

The chain is built from TRBV6-5 and TRBJ1-6; D is possibly TRBD1 (6 bases). The CDR3 has 14 residues. Trimming removed 3 bases at V and 6 bases at J, with 9 bases between. Germline CDR1 reads MNHEY; CDR2 reads SVGAGI. The CDR3 is CASSYRTVNSPLHF. The CDR3 DNA reads as TGTGCCAGCAGTTATCGGACAGTTAATTCACCCCTCCACTTT.

The genes are TRBV4-2 and TRBJ1-5; 9 bases map to TRBD1. The CDR3 length is 16 residues. Germline values: CDR1 LGHNA, CDR2 YNFKEQ. J was trimmed by 6 bases and V by 0 bases; bases with no gene match: 6. Here the CDR3 reads CASSQETGGKAQPQHF. Here the CDR3 DNA reads TGTGCCAGCAGCCAAGAAACAGGGGGCAAGGCTCAGCCCCAGCATTTT.

V gene TRBV7-9 combines with J gene TRBJ2-1; 12 bases match TRBD2. The CDR3 is 15 residues long. Trimming at V came to 5 bases and at J to 7 bases, leaving 6 bases not matched to a gene. Germline V CDR1 and CDR2: SEHNR, FQNEAQ (reference sequence). The CDR3 sequence is CASSLGLAGLNEQFF. The CDR3 DNA reads TGTGCCAGCAGCCTCGGACTAGCGGGATTAAATGAGCAGTTCTTC. The full variable domain, its missing parts supplied by reference TRBV7-9 and TRBJ2-1, is DTGVSQNPRHKITKRGQNVTFRCDPISEHNRLYWYRQTLGQGPEFLTYFQNEAQLEKSRLLSDRFSAERPKGSFSTLEIQRTEQGDSAMYLCASSLGLAGLNEQFFGPGTRLTVL.

The chain links TRBV7-9 to TRBJ2-7; tentatively, D is TRBD2 (6 bases). CDR3 length equals 13 residues. Germline CDR1 reads SEHNR; CDR2 reads FQNEAQ (reference sequence). Trimming stripped 0 bases from V and 4 bases from J, with 7 bases between. CDR3 coding DNA: TGTGCCAGCAGCTTAGCCGGGACTTACGAGCAGTACTTC. The encoded protein is CASSLAGTYEQYF.

The rearrangement joins TRBV25-1 to TRBJ1-1, with D unclear. In germline, CDR1 is MGHDK, CDR2 SYGVNS. The CDR3 spans 14 residues. With 8 bases removed from V and 5 bases from J, the gap between germline ends came to 18 bases. CDR3 sequence: CASGPSGLMTEAFF. In nucleotides, the CDR3 is TGTGCCAGCGGCCCCTCCGGGTTGATGACTGAAGCTTTCTTT.

This clone was seen once. CDR3 loop: CASEGAGVISYNEQFF. CDR3 sequence (DNA): TGTGCCAGCGAGGGAGCGGGGGTCATCTCCTACAATGAGCAGTTCTTC. The chain is built from TRBV28 and TRBJ2-1; 8 nucleotides line up with TRBD2. The CDR3 is made up of 16 amino acids. Germline CDR1 and CDR2: MDHEN and SYDVKM. The V gene end was trimmed by 8 bases and the J gene end by 0 bases; junction bases not matched to a gene: 9.

The V gene is TRBV19, the J gene TRBJ2-5, with 14 bases aligning to TRBD2. V lost 5 bases and J lost 3; bases outside the gene matches: 2. Germline CDR1 and CDR2: LNHDA and SQIVND (reference sequence). There are 15 residues in the CDR3. DNA for the CDR3: TGTGCCAGTAGTTCGGGACTAGCGGGAGAAGAGACCCAGTACTTC. Encoded protein: CASSSGLAGEETQYF.

The V gene is TRBV11-3, the J gene TRBJ2-7, with TRBD2 matching over 8 bases. The CDR3 is 13 amino acids. J was trimmed by 7 bases and V by 5 bases; bases with no gene match: 7. The germline V gene has CDR1 SGHNT and CDR2 YENEEA. The DNA of the CDR3 is TGTGCCAGCAGCCCCAGCGGGAGTCAAGAGCAGTACTTC. Protein product: CASSPSGSQEQYF.

The V and J genes are TRBV6-5 and TRBJ1-2, with D perhaps matching TRBD1 (6 bases). Per the germline V gene, CDR1 is MNHEY and CDR2 is SVGAGI. The CDR3 consists of 15 residues. Trimming took off 6 bases at V and 10 bases at J, with 24 bases between the two ends. CDR3 loop: CASSPTIYRVGFYTF. The CDR3 DNA reads as TGTGCCAGCAGCCCCACCATCTACAGGGTGGGATTCTACACCTTC.